The 3 T cell receptor beta chains given below trace back to one sample, sequenced in a study of Ad26.COV2.S vaccination and SARS-CoV-2 variants (dated by TCRdb to the early 2020s). In the paper's terms, the treatment or condition label means: around 19 received Ad26.COV2.S at low or high dose, single or two shots; five or six received placebo; per-sample allocation not given. Repertoires of vaccine and placebo recipients were sequenced from samples collected on day 63 after the first injection. The library relied on the immunoSEQ multiplex PCR assay. What TCRdb holds here is the immuneACCESS table cut down to in-frame rearrangements. Part of the clones is not present; checked against another copy, under half of the missing clones reflect an unresolved V gene, and the others are unexplained. The sample table contains about 460,000 clones; only one count was recorded for 80% to 90% of them. 1.7% of the sample lies in the top ten.

The starting material was peripheral blood, obtained in a trial of Ad26.COV2.S vaccine versus placebo. The receptors come from a person aged 18-65 years who received the Ad26.COV2.S COVID-19 vaccine or a placebo.

The CDR3 protein is CASSQREMGLGPIGELFF. DNA for the CDR3: TGTGCCAGCAGCCAACGGGAAATGGGTCTGGGCCCCATCGGGGAGCTGTTTTTT. V and J are TRBV3-1 (or the pseudogene TRBV3-2) and TRBJ2-2; TRBD2 is a possible D gene (5 bases). The CDR3 is 18 residues long. V gave up 2 bases and J gave up 7 bases, with 23 bases separating them. Germline V gene sequence: CDR1 LGHDT, CDR2 YNNKEL (reference sequence).

The genes are TRBV24-1 and TRBJ2-7, with 8 bases that match TRBD1. The germline V gene has CDR1 KGHDR and CDR2 SFDVKD. CDR3 length equals 14 residues. V trimming: 7 bases; J trimming: 5 bases; junction bases outside the gene matches: 9. The CDR3 is CATSGGQGVNEQYF. DNA of the CDR3: TGTGCCACCAGCGGCGGACAGGGTGTCAACGAGCAGTACTTC.

V and J are TRBV7-9 and TRBJ2-4; tentatively, D is TRBD2 (6 bases). V lost 3 bases and J 2 bases, leaving 8 bases between the germline ends. CDR1 and CDR2 (germline): SEHNR, FQNEAQ (reference sequence). The CDR3 covers 14 residues. DNA of the CDR3: TGTGCCAGCAGCTTCGGGGGTTCCAAAAACATTCAGTACTTC. Its translation is CASSFGGSKNIQYF.